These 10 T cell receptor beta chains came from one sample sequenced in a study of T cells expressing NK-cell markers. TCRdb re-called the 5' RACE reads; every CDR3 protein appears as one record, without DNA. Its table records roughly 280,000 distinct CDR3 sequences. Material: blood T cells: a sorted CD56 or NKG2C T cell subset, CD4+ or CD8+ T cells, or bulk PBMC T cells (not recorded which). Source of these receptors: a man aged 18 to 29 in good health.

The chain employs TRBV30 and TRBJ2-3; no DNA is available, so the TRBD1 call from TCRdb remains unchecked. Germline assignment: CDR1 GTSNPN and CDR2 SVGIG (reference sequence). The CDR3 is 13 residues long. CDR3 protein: CAWSWGATDTQYF. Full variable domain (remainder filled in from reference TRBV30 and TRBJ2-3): SQTIHQWPATLVQPVGSPLSLECTVEGTSNPNLYWYRQAAGRGLQLLFYSVGIGQISSEVPQNLSASRPQDRQFILSSKKLLLSDSGFYLCAWSWGATDTQYFGPGTRLTVL.

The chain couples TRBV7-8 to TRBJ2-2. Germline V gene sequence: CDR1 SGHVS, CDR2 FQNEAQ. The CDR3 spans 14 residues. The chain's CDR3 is CASSLLEAAGELFF.

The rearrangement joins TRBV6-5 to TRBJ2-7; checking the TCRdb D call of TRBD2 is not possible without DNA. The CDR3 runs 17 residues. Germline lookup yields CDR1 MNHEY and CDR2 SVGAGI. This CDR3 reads CASSYAGTSGSFYEQYF.

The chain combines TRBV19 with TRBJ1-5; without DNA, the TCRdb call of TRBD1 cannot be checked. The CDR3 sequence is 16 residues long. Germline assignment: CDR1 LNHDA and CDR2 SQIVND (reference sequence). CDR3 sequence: CASSKDRGVGNQPQHF.

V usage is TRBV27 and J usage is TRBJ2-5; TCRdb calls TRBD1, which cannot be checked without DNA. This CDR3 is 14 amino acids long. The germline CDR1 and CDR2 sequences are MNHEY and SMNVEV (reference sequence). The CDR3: CASSPVQGGGTQYF.

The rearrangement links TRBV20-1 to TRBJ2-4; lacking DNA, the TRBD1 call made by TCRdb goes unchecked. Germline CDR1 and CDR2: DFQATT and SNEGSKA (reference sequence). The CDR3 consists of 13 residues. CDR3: CSATGDPKNIQYF.

CDR3 residues: CASSPLIDMNTEAFF. The rearrangement joins TRBV18 to TRBJ1-1. Germline-derived CDR1 and CDR2 are KGHSH and LQKENI. This CDR3 comprises 15 residues.

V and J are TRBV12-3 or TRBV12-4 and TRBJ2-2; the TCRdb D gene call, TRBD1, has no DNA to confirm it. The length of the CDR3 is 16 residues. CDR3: CASSYAGMIGGGELFF.

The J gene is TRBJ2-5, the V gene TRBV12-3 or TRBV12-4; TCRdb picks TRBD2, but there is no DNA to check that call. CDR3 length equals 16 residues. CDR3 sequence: CASSLGSAGGQETQYF.

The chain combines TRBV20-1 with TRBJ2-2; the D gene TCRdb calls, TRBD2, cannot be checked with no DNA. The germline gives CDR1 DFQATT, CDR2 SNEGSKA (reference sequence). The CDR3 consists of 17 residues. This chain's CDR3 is CSARDPGLAGGTGELFF.